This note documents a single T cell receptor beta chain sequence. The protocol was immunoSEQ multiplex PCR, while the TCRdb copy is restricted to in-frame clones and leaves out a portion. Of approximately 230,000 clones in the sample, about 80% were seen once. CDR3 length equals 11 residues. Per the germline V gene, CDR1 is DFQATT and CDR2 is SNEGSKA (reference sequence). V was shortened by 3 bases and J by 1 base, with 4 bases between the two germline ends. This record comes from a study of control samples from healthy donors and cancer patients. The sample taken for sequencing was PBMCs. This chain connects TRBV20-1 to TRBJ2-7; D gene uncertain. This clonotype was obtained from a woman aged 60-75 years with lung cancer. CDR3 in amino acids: CSASESYEQYF. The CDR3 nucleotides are TGCAGTGCTAGTGAGTCCTACGAGCAGTACTTC.